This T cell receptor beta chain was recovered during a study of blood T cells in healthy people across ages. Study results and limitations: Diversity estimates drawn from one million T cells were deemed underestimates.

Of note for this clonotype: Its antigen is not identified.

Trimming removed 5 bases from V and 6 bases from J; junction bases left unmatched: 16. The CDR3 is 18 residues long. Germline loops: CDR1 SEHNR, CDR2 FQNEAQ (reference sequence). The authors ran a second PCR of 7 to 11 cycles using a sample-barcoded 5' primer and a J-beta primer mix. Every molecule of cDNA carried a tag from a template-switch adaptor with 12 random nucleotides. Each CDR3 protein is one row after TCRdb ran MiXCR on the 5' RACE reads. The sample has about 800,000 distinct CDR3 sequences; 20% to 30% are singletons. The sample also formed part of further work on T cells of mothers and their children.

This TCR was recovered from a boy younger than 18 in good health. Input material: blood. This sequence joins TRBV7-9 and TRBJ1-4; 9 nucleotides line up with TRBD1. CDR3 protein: CASSPRAKTGGSHEKLFF. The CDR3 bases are TGTGCCAGCAGCCCCCGCGCTAAGACAGGGGGGAGTCATGAAAAACTGTTTTTT.